Following are 5 T cell receptor beta chains from one sample sequenced in a study of molecular identifiers for immune sequencing clone quantification. TCRdb reprocessed the PCR reads with MiXCR, giving one entry per CDR3 protein. The table lists more than 85,000 distinct CDR3 sequences, over 30% of them singletons. Sequences were obtained from naive CD8+ T cells from blood, with Jurkat cell RNA spiked in. Subset defined: FACS-sorted CD8+CD4-CCR7+CD45RA+ naive T cells. These receptor sequences come from a human donor in good health. Some libraries in this study had Jurkat cell RNA spiked in.

As regards this clonotype: Likely a read error: the CDR3 ends without its conserved phenylalanine or tryptophan. CDR3 residues: CSARDLGEISYNSPLHY. The DNA for the CDR3 is TGCAGTGCTAGAGATTTAGGGGAGATCTCCTATAATTCACCCCTCCACTAT. V usage is TRBV20-1 and J usage is TRBJ1-6, with D perhaps matching TRBD1 (5 bases). Germline V gene sequence: CDR1 DFQATT, CDR2 SNEGSKA (reference sequence). The V and J ends lost 0 bases and 0 bases respectively, with 12 bases between them. This CDR3 comprises 17 residues.

Many counts were recorded for this clonotype. The chain has TRBV20-1 and TRBJ2-3, with 9 nucleotides matching TRBD2. The germline V gene encodes CDR1 DFQATT and CDR2 SNEGSKA (reference sequence). With V trimmed by 6 bases and J by 3 bases, 10 bases remained unmatched. The CDR3 runs 15 residues. CDR3 protein: CSASLTSGRTDTQYF. The CDR3 region has the DNA TGCAGTGCCTCCCTTACCAGCGGGAGGACAGATACGCAGTATTTT.

This clonotype has a count of ten or more. J is TRBJ1-1 and V is TRBV29-1; 7 bases map to TRBD1. This CDR3 spans 13 amino acids. Trimming cost V 4 bases and J 6 bases; bases outside gene matches: 8. The germline V gene encodes CDR1 SQVTM and CDR2 ANQGSEA. The CDR3: CSVGTGGDAEAFF. DNA of the CDR3: TGCAGCGTTGGGACAGGCGGGGACGCTGAAGCTTTCTTT.

The V call is TRBV11-3, the J call TRBJ2-7; TRBD2 matches at 8 bases. J was trimmed by 4 bases and V by 8 bases; bases with no gene match: 4. This CDR3 contains 12 residues. Germline loops: CDR1 SGHNT, CDR2 YENEEA. The CDR3 sequence: CASGPSGYEQYF. The CDR3 DNA reads as TGTGCCAGCGGGCCTAGCGGGTACGAGCAGTACTTC.

This clonotype was observed a handful of times. The V and J genes are TRBV28 and TRBJ2-7; the D is unclear. Trimming removed 3 bases from V and 4 bases from J, with 10 bases in between. The CDR3 contains 13 residues. Germline V CDR1 and CDR2: MDHEN, SYDVKM. As DNA, the CDR3 is TGTGCCAGCAGTTTGGCGGAGATTTACGAGCAGTACTTC. This translates into CASSLAEIYEQYF.